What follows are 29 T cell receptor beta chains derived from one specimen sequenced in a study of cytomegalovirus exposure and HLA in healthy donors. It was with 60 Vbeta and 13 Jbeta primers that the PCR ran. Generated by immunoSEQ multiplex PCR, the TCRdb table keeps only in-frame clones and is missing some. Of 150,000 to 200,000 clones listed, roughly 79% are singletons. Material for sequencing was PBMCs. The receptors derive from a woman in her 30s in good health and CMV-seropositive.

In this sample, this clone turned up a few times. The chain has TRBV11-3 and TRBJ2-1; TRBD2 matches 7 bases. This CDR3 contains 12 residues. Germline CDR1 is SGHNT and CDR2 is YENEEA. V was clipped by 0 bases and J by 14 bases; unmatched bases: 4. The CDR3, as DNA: TGTGCCAGCAGCTTAGATCGAGGGAGGGAGTTCTTC. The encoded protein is CASSLDRGREFF.

In nucleotides, the CDR3 is TGTGCCAGCAGTCAAGCGTTCTCTGGAAACACCATATATTTT. Translating it yields CASSQAFSGNTIYF. This chain joins TRBV6-5 and TRBJ1-3; D not certain. The V end was cut by 5 bases, the J end by 0 bases, with 8 bases between. The CDR3 is 14 amino acids. Germline V gene lookup returns CDR1 MNHEY and CDR2 SVGAGI.

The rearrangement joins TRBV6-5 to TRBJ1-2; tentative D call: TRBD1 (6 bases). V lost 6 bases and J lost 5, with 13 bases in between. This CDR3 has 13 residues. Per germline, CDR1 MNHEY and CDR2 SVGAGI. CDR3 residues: CASRAGARYGYTF. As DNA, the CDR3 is TGTGCCAGCAGGGCGGGGGCTCGATATGGCTACACCTTC.

This chain's CDR3 is CASGLVVGVNTEAFF. The CDR3 DNA reads TGTGCTAGTGGTTTGGTAGTAGGGGTGAACACTGAAGCTTTCTTT. The V call is TRBV12-5, the J call TRBJ1-1; D might be TRBD1 (5 bases). The CDR3 totals 15 residues. V dropped 0 bases and J dropped 0 bases, with 8 bases sitting between them. Germline V gene sequence: CDR1 LGHNT, CDR2 FRNRAP.

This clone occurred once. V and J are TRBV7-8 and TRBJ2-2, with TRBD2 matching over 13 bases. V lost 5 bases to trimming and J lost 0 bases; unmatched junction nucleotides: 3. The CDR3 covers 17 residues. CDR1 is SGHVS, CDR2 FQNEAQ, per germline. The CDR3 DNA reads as TGTGCCAGCAGCAAACTAGCGGGAGGGTCGAACACCGGGGAGCTGTTTTTT. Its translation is CASSKLAGGSNTGELFF.

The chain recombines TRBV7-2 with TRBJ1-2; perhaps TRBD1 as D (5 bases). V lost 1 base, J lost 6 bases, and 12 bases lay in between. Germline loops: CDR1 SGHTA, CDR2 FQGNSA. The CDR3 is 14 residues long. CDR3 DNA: TGTGCCAGCAGCTTAGAGCAGGGTCGAGATGGCTACACCTTC. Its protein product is CASSLEQGRDGYTF. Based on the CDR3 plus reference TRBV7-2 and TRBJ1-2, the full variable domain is GAGVSQSPSNKVTEKGKDVELRCDPISGHTALYWYRQSLGQGLEFLIYFQGNSAPDKSGLPSDRFSAERTGGSVSTLTIQRTQQEDSAVYLCASSLEQGRDGYTFGSGTRLTVV.

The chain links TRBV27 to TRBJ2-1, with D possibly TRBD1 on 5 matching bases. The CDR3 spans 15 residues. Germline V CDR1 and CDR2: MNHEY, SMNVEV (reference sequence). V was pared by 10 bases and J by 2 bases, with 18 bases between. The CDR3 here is CATGSGHSAYNEQFF. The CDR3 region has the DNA TGTGCCACTGGATCAGGACATTCGGCCTACAATGAGCAGTTCTTC.

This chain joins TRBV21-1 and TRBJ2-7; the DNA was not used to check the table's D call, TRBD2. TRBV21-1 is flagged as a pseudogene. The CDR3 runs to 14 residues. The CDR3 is CASSQTRSLLGQYF. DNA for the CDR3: TGTGCCAGCAGCCAAACTCGTTCGTTACTCGGGCAGTACTTC.

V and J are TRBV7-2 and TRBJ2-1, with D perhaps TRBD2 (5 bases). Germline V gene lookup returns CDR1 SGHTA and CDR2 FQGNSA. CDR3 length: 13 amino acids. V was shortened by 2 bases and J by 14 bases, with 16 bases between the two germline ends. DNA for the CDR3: TGTGCCAGCAGCTTAAGGATGGGAACGGGAAAGTTCTTC. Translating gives CASSLRMGTGKFF.

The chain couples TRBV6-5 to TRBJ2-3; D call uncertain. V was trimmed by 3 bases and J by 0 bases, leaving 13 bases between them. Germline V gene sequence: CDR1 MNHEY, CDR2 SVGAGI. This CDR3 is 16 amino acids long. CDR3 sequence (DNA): TGTGCCAGCAGTTATCGACACTCCACTAGCACAGATACGCAGTATTTT. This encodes CASSYRHSTSTDTQYF.

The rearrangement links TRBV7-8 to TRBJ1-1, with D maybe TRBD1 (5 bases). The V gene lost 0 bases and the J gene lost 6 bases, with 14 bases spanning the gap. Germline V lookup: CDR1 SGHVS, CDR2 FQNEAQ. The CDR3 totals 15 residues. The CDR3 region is CASSLAGPGVSEAFF. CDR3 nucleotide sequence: TGTGCCAGCAGCTTAGCTGGTCCGGGGGTGTCTGAAGCTTTCTTT. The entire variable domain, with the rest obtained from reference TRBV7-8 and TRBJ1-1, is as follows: GAGVSQSPRYKVAKRGQDVALRCDPISGHVSLFWYQQALGQGPEFLTYFQNEAQLDKSGLPSDRFFAERPEGSVSTLKIQRTQQEDSAVYLCASSLAGPGVSEAFFGQGTRLTVV.

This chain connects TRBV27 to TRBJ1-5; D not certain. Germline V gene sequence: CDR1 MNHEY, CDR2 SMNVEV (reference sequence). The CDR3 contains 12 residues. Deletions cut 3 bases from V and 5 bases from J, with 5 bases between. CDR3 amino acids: CASSFIDQPQHF. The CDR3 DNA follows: TGTGCCAGCAGTTTCATAGATCAGCCCCAGCATTTT.

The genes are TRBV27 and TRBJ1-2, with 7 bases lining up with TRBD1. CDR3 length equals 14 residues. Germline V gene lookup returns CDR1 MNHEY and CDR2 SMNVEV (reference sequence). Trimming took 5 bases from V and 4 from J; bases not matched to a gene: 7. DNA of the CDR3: TGTGCCAGCAGTCCACAGACAGGGCCCTATGGCTACACCTTC. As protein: CASSPQTGPYGYTF.

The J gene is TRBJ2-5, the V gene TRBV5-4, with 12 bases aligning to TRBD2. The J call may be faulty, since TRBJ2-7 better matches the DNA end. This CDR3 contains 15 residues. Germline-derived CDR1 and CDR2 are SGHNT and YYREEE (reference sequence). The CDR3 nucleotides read TGTGCCAGCAGCTCTCTAGCGGGGGGGAATGACGAGCAGTACTTC. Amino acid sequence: CASSSLAGGNDEQYF.

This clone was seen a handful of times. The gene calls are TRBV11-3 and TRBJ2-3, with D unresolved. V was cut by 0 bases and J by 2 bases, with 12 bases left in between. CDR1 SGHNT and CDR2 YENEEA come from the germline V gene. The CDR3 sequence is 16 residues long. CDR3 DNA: TGTGCCAGCAGCTTAGAAGCGACCCTGTCCACAGATACGCAGTATTTT. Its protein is CASSLEATLSTDTQYF. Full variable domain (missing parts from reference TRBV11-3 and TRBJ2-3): EAGVVQSPRYKIIEKKQPVAFWCNPISGHNTLYWYLQNLGQGPELLIRYENEEAVDDSQLPKDRFSAERLKGVDSTLKIQPAELGDSAVYLCASSLEATLSTDTQYFGPGTRLTVL.

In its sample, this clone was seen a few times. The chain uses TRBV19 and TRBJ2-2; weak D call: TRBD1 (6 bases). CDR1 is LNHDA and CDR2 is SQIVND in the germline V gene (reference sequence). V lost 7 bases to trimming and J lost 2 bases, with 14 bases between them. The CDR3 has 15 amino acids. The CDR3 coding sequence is TGTGCCAGTAACCCTGGGACATTAAACACCGGGGAGCTGTTTTTT. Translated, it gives CASNPGTLNTGELFF.

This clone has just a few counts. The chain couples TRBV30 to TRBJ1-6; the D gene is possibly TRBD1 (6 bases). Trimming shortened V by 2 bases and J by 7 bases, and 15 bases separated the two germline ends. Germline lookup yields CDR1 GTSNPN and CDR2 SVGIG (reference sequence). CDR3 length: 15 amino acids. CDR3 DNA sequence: TGTGCCTGGAGTATCTCGGGACATGGGAATTCACCCCTCCACTTT. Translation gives CAWSISGHGNSPLHF.

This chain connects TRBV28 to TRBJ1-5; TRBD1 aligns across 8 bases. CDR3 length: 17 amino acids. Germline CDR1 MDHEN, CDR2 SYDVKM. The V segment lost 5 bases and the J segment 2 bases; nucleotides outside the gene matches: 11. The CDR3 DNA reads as TGTGCCAGCAGTCCCCGGGGGCAGGGGGCGGGCAATCAGCCCCAGCATTTT. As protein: CASSPRGQGAGNQPQHF.

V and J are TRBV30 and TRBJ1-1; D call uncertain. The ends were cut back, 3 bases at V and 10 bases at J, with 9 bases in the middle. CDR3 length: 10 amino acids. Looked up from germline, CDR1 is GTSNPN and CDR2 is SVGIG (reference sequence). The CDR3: CAWRSHTAFF. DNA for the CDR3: TGTGCCTGGAGAAGCCATACAGCTTTCTTT.

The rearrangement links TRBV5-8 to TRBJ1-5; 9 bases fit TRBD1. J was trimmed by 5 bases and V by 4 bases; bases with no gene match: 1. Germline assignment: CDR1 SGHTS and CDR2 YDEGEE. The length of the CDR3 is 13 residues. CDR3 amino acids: CASSRDRDQPQHF. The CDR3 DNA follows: TGTGCCAGCAGCCGGGACAGGGATCAGCCCCAGCATTTT.

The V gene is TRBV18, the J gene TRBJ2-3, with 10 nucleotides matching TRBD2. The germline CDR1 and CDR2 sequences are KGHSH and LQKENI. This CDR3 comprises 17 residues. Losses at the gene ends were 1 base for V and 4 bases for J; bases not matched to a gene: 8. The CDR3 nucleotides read TGTGCCAGCTCACCACGGGGGCCTAGCGGGAGTCCAGATACGCAGTATTTT. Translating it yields CASSPRGPSGSPDTQYF.

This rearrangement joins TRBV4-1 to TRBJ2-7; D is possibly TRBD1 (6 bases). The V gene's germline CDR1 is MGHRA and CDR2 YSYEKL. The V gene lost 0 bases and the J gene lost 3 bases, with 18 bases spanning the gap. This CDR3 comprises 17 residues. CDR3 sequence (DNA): TGCGCCAGCAGCCAAGACAGGGACACGGGGCGTTACTACGAGCAGTACTTC. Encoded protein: CASSQDRDTGRYYEQYF.

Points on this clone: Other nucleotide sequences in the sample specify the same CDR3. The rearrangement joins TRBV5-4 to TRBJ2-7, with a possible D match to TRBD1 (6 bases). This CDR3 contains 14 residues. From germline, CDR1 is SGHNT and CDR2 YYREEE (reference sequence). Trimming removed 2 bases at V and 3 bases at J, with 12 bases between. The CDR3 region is CASSLETGGYEQYF. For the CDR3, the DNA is TGTGCCAGCAGCTTAGAGACAGGAGGCTACGAGCAGTACTTC.

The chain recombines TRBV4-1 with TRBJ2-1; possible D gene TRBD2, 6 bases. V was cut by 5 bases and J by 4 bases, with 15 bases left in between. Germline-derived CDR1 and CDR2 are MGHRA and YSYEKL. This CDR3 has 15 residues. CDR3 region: CASSLPGTHYNEQFF. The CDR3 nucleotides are TGCGCCAGCAGCTTACCCGGGACTCATTACAATGAGCAGTTCTTC.

The CDR3 sequence is CASSAQVGEVGYTF. The DNA of the CDR3 is TGTGCCAGCAGCGCACAGGTCGGGGAGGTTGGCTACACCTTC. The chain is built from TRBV9 and TRBJ1-2; possibly TRBD1 for D (5 bases). The CDR3 spans 14 residues. The germline V gene encodes CDR1 SGDLS and CDR2 YYNGEE. Trimming stripped 3 bases from V and 7 bases from J, with 16 bases between.

The CDR3 sequence: CASSYRDRGETEAFF. The CDR3 DNA sequence: TGTGCCAGCAGTTACCGGGACAGGGGCGAGACTGAAGCTTTCTTT. The gene calls are TRBV6-6 and TRBJ1-1, with 10 bases matching TRBD1. The CDR3 is 15 residues long. Per the germline V gene, CDR1 is MNHNY and CDR2 is SVGAGI (reference sequence). J was trimmed by 5 bases and V by 2 bases; bases with no gene match: 5.

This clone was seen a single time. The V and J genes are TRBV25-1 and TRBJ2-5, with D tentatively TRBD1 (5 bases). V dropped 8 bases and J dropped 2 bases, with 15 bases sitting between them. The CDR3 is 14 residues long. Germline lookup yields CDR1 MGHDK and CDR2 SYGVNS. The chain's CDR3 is CASSGPHPQETQYF. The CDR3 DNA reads TGTGCCAGCTCAGGGCCCCACCCACAAGAGACCCAGTACTTC.

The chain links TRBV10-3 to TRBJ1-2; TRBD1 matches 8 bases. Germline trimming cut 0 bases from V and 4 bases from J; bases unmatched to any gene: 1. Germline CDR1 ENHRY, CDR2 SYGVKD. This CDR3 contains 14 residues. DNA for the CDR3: TGTGCCATCAGTGAGTCTGGGACAGGCTATGGCTACACCTTC. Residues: CAISESGTGYGYTF.

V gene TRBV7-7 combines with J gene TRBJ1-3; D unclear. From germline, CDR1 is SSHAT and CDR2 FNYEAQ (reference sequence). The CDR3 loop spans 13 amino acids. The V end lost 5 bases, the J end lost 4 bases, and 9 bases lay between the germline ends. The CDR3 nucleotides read TGTGCCAGCAGCCCCTCTATAGGAAACACCATATATTTT. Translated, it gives CASSPSIGNTIYF. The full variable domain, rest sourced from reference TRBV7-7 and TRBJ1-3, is GAGVSQSPRYKVTKRGQDVTLRCDPISSHATLYWYQQALGQGPEFLTYFNYEAQPDKSGLPSDRFSAERPEGSISTLTIQRTEQRDSAMYRCASSPSIGNTIYFGEGSWLTVV.